This TCR beta chain was sequenced during a study of spatial heterogeneity in lung cancer. Trimming left V 4 bases short and J 5 bases short, with 11 bases between. CDR3 length equals 14 residues. Germline V CDR1 and CDR2: MDHEN, SYDVKM. Stated time point: blood at routine non-recurrence follow-up after resection. This clonotype was observed a handful of times. TCRdb passed the 5' RACE reads through MiXCR, listing each CDR3 protein once. Of 100,000 to 120,000 distinct CDR3 sequences listed, approximately 11% are singletons. The material sequenced was PBMCs, taken at follow-up. V usage is TRBV28 and J usage is TRBJ2-2; D remains unclear. The receptor's source is a female donor with early-stage non-small cell lung cancer. The CDR3 sequence is CASSSLPYTGELFF. The CDR3 bases are TGTGCCAGCAGTTCGTTACCCTATACCGGGGAGCTGTTTTTT.